This entry is about one T cell receptor (beta chain). Its specificity is not known. Exclusion applied to patients with autoimmune disease history or systemic immunosuppression. Germline CDR1 is MNHEY and CDR2 is SVGAGI. The germline V and J ends were trimmed by 6 bases and 2 bases, with 13 bases remaining between them. The CDR3 spans 14 residues. The data stem from a study of OX40 agonist ivuxolimab in advanced cancers. Regarding the study as a whole: CD4+ and CD8+ blood T cells expanded clonally by week 6 at 0.1 to 3.0 mg/kg. Low normalized T-cell clonal expansion also characterized some of the nonresponders.

Measured with immunoSEQ multiplex PCR; TCRdb has only the in-frame clones, and not every one. This sample has about 120,000 clones, with over 75% found just once. The material sequenced was CD4+ or CD8+ T cells sorted from blood, taken in a trial of the OX40 agonist ivuxolimab. This receptor was obtained from an adult with an advanced solid tumor such as melanoma, head and neck, liver or kidney cancer. The chain carries TRBV6-5 and TRBJ1-2, with D possibly matching TRBD1 (6 bases). The chain's CDR3 is CASRQTGENYGYTF. The CDR3, as DNA: TGTGCCAGCAGGCAGACAGGCGAAAACTATGGCTACACCTTC.